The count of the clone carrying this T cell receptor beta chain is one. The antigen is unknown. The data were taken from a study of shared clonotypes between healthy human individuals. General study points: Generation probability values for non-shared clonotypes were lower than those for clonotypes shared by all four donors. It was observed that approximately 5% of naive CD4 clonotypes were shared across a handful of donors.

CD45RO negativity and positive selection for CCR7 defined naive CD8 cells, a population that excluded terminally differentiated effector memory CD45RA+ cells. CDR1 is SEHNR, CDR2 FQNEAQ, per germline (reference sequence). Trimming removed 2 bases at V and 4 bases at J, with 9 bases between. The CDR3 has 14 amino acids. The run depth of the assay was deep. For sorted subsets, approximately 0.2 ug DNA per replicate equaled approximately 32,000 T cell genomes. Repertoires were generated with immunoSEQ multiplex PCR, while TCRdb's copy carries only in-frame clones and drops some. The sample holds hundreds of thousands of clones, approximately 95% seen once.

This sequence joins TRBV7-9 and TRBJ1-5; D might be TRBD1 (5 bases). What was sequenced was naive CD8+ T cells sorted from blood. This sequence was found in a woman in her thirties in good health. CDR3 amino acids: CASSLSDKNQPQHF. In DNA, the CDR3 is TGTGCCAGCAGCTTATCGGACAAGAATCAGCCCCAGCATTTT.